This T cell receptor beta chain was retrieved from a study of T cells in Graves' hyperthyroidism and ophthalmopathy (dated by TCRdb to between 2018 and 2021). Turning to the overall study: Peripheral blood was sampled at the time of initial diagnosis, prior to any treatment. The paper describes TCR Vbeta CDR3 sequencing of 120 to 150 peripheral blood samples, made up of fewer than 50 ophthalmopathy patients, over 70 hyperthyroidism patients and 17 progressor patients. Once sampling was done, hyperthyroidism patients were given methimazole at a starting dose of 30 mg daily, whereas ophthalmopathy patients were given high-dose intravenous methylprednisolone. A discovery cohort of around 98 patients, roughly 45 with Graves' ophthalmopathy and fewer than 65 with stable Graves' hyperthyroidism, was used to find distinguishing TCR V-J signatures. In addition, the study compared T-cell repertoires in thyroid tissue and in blood from about 6 Graves' hyperthyroidism patients. For training and testing, the approximately 92 patients in the discovery cohort were randomly divided in a 7:3 ratio. Prospective prediction of ophthalmopathy was tested in an independent validation cohort consisting of 18 hyperthyroidism patients and 17 patients who later progressed to ophthalmopathy.

This clonotype has just a few counts. No cognate antigen has been identified for it. No clone much larger than this one lies a single base away; base qualities are absent. The CDR3 spans 15 residues, from the cysteine through the phenylalanine. The DNA shown is the 45-base CDR3, in frame from base 1. The germline V gene (reference sequence) yields DFQATT for CDR1 and SNEGSKA for CDR2. V sheds 3 bases and J sheds 1 base, leaving 15 bases between their ends. TCR beta CDR3 regions were amplified from RNA transcripts. For the first round of RT-PCR on the TCR CDR3, the HTBI primer set was used together with the Qiagen OneStep RT-PCR kit. A second multiplex PCR round built the libraries, followed by size selection and purification. The libraries were sequenced on an Illumina HiSeq2000 using paired-end 100 bp reads. The paper's data handling went like this. Raw data were processed with SOAPnuke, discarding reads with adapters, uncalled bases, mean Phred below 15, or no exact constant-primer or identifier match. COPE v1.2.5 was used to merge the high-quality paired reads, and each unique nucleotide sequence was defined as a clonotype. MiTCR v1.1 was used to align the clonotypes against IMGT TRBV, TRBD and TRBJ reference segments. The analysis was restricted to V-J combinations with a frequency above 0.0001, which together covered approximately 99% of the repertoires. A TCS score was defined as the ratio between F50 (clonal expansion) and ExV (chaos), using BLOSUM62-based TCRdist between CDR3 peptides within each V-J. Welch's t-statistics and random forest reduced 450 to 600 V-J features to 10 to 15, which were used in a naive Bayes classifier (R e1071). Thyroid-blood repertoire similarity was quantified with the Morisita-Horn index. TCRdb reanalyzed the raw reads on its own, using fastp at Q25 for trimming and MiXCR for clone calling, and kept in-frame beta chains. Each entry is one CDR3 protein sequence, shown with its most common DNA and genes. It is TCRdb's table, rather than the study itself, that gives the V and J calls and clone size. The sample table contains about 840,000 distinct CDR3 sequences; only one count was recorded for around 39% of them. 8.9% of the sample is in the top ten clones.

Study-wide conclusions, independent of this receptor: In validation, the model predicted progression to ophthalmopathy with approximately 71% sensitivity and over 72% specificity, a median of roughly seven months before onset. Most expanded thyroid clonotypes (frequency above 0.001) were also detected in blood, suggesting blood repertoires may reflect thyroid immune responses. No statistical method was used to fix the sample size in advance, and group allocation was not hidden from the investigators. A model built on a 13 V-J signature distinguished ophthalmopathy from stable hyperthyroidism, reaching around 87% sensitivity and under 84% specificity in cross-validation and 80%/75% in testing.

Graves' hyperthyroidism was defined as stable when no progression to ophthalmopathy occurred over 18 months of follow-up. Hyperthyroidism patients were aged 18 to 65 years and newly diagnosed, with disease duration of less than 2 months. Exclusion was applied to patients with uncontrolled infections, other autoimmune diseases, pregnancy or lactation. Diagnoses relied on clinical symptoms, serum thyroxine and TRAb, thyroid ultrasound and orbital computed tomography. PBMCs were separated from around 9.1 ml of fresh peripheral blood using Ficoll-Paque density gradient centrifugation. Total RNA was extracted with Trizol reagent, and quality was checked on an Agilent 2100 Bioanalyzer.

The source material was blood. Recombination joined TRBV20-1 with TRBJ1-1; possibly the D gene is TRBD1, per 6 matching bases. The source is a man aged 18 to 30 with Graves' hyperthyroidism. The CDR3 loop reads CSARARGGPNTEAFF. The nucleotide sequence reads TGCAGTGCTAGGGCGCGGGGGGGGCCGAACACTGAAGCTTTCTTT.